These T cell receptor beta chains were read from a single sample in a study of CD8 T cells in Susac syndrome. TCRdb independently ran MiXCR on the immunoSEQ multiplex PCR reads; one entry per CDR3 protein. The profile shows 67,000 or so distinct CDR3 sequences, 93% of them singletons. The sequenced material came from CD4+ T cells from PBMCs. The receptors here all came from a human donor with Susac syndrome. The CDR3 runs from the conserved cysteine through the conserved F or W. Each record gives: clone size, D gene, V gene, J gene, CDR3 protein, CDR3 DNA. The D gene is left open where the match is weak. Some rows have no size entry. The others give once, few or many, or a class for an expanded clone.

abundance: NA; d_gene: NA; v_gene: TRBV7-2; j_gene: TRBJ2-7; CDR3aa: CASSSIFYEQYF; CDR3nt: TGTGCCAGCAGCTCAATCTTCTACGAGCAGTACTTC
abundance: NA; d_gene: NA; v_gene: TRBV7-9; j_gene: TRBJ2-1; CDR3aa: CASSLTRAGNEQFF; CDR3nt: TGTGCCAGCAGCTTGACCCGCGCGGGCAATGAGCAGTTCTTC
abundance: NA; d_gene: NA; v_gene: TRBV5-1; j_gene: TRBJ2-5; CDR3aa: CASSSPGLRETQYF; CDR3nt: TGCGCCAGCAGCTCCCCAGGATTGAGGGAGACCCAGTACTTC
abundance: NA; d_gene: TRBD1; v_gene: TRBV25-1; j_gene: TRBJ1-1; CDR3aa: CASSDRGRGQTEAFF; CDR3nt: TGTGCCAGCAGTGATAGGGGCAGGGGGCAAACTGAAGCTTTCTTT
abundance: NA; d_gene: NA; v_gene: TRBV20-1; j_gene: TRBJ2-1; CDR3aa: CSARKLARDEQFF; CDR3nt: TGCAGTGCTAGAAAACTAGCTAGAGATGAGCAGTTCTTC
abundance: NA; d_gene: TRBD1; v_gene: TRBV5-1; j_gene: TRBJ1-1; CDR3aa: CASRQTTGEGEAFF; CDR3nt: TGCGCCAGCAGGCAAACGACAGGGGAAGGTGAAGCTTTCTTT
abundance: once; d_gene: NA; v_gene: TRBV20-1; j_gene: TRBJ2-3; CDR3aa: CSAVPDTQYF; CDR3nt: TGCAGTGCTGTCCCGGATACGCAGTATTTT
abundance: NA; d_gene: NA; v_gene: TRBV7-6; j_gene: TRBJ2-2; CDR3aa: CASSLARDTGELFF; CDR3nt: TGTGCCAGCAGCTTAGCCCGGGACACCGGGGAGCTGTTTTTT
abundance: once; d_gene: NA; v_gene: TRBV7-9; j_gene: TRBJ2-4; CDR3aa: CASSPLTSNIQYF; CDR3nt: TGTGCCAGCAGCCCGCTGACCTCAAACATTCAGTACTTC
abundance: NA; d_gene: TRBD1; v_gene: TRBV19; j_gene: TRBJ2-2; CDR3aa: CASSTGTGSSGELFF; CDR3nt: TGTGCCAGTAGTACCGGGACAGGGTCAAGCGGGGAGCTGTTTTTT
abundance: once; d_gene: NA; v_gene: TRBV18; j_gene: TRBJ1-4; CDR3aa: CASSPRTVNEKLFF; CDR3nt: TGTGCCAGCTCACCGAGGACAGTTAATGAAAAACTGTTTTTT
abundance: NA; d_gene: TRBD2; v_gene: TRBV9; j_gene: TRBJ2-4; CDR3aa: CASSASGGLAKNIQYF; CDR3nt: TGTGCCAGCAGTGCCTCGGGGGGACTAGCCAAAAACATTCAGTACTTC
abundance: NA; d_gene: NA; v_gene: TRBV7-4; j_gene: TRBJ1-6; CDR3aa: CASSLGYFDNSPLHF; CDR3nt: TGTGCCAGCAGCTTAGGTTATTTCGATAATTCACCCCTCCACTTT
abundance: NA; d_gene: NA; v_gene: TRBV20-1; j_gene: TRBJ1-1; CDR3aa: CSARDDRTAGDTEAFF; CDR3nt: TGCAGTGCTAGAGATGACCGGACAGCGGGGGACACTGAAGCTTTCTTT
abundance: NA; d_gene: NA; v_gene: TRBV13; j_gene: TRBJ2-6; CDR3aa: CASSPQANVLTF; CDR3nt: TGTGCCAGCAGCCCCCAGGCCAACGTCCTGACTTTC
abundance: NA; d_gene: NA; v_gene: TRBV28; j_gene: TRBJ2-7; CDR3aa: CASSLLGGREQYF; CDR3nt: TGTGCCAGCAGTTTACTAGGGGGTCGAGAGCAGTACTTC
abundance: NA; d_gene: NA; v_gene: TRBV7-7; j_gene: TRBJ2-2; CDR3aa: CASSPGAGELFF; CDR3nt: TGTGCTAGCAGCCCAGGGGCCGGGGAGCTGTTTTTT
abundance: few; d_gene: NA; v_gene: TRBV20-1; j_gene: TRBJ2-3; CDR3aa: CSADLRGGSTDTQYF; CDR3nt: TGCAGTGCTGACCTCAGGGGCGGGAGCACAGATACGCAGTATTTT
abundance: NA; d_gene: NA; v_gene: TRBV11-3; j_gene: TRBJ2-1; CDR3aa: CASSPTGTVYWEQFF; CDR3nt: TGTGCCAGCAGCCCTACCGGGACTGTTTATTGGGAGCAGTTCTTC
abundance: NA; d_gene: NA; v_gene: TRBV30; j_gene: TRBJ2-7; CDR3aa: CAWSVLRAYHEQYF; CDR3nt: TGTGCCTGGAGTGTTCTCCGGGCTTACCACGAGCAGTACTTC
abundance: NA; d_gene: NA; v_gene: TRBV25-1; j_gene: TRBJ1-4; CDR3aa: CASIDSTTNEKLFF; CDR3nt: TGTGCCAGCATTGATTCAACAACTAATGAAAAACTGTTTTTT
abundance: NA; d_gene: TRBD2; v_gene: TRBV14; j_gene: TRBJ2-5; CDR3aa: CASSRPGAGGETQYF; CDR3nt: TGTGCCAGCAGCCGACCCGGAGCGGGAGGCGAGACCCAGTACTTC
abundance: NA; d_gene: NA; v_gene: TRBV6-5; j_gene: TRBJ1-6; CDR3aa: CASSPTVHSPLHF; CDR3nt: TGTGCCAGCAGCCCGACAGTTCATTCACCCCTCCACTTT
abundance: NA; d_gene: TRBD2; v_gene: TRBV7-2; j_gene: TRBJ2-1; CDR3aa: CASSPSAGGGSYNEQFF; CDR3nt: TGTGCCAGCAGCCCATCCGCGGGGGGCGGATCCTACAATGAGCAGTTCTTC
abundance: NA; d_gene: TRBD2; v_gene: TRBV6-5; j_gene: TRBJ2-2; CDR3aa: CASSYWTRNTGELFF; CDR3nt: TGTGCCAGCAGTTACTGGACTAGAAACACCGGGGAGCTGTTTTTT
abundance: NA; d_gene: NA; v_gene: TRBV20-1; j_gene: TRBJ1-2; CDR3aa: CSATRDYGYTF; CDR3nt: TGCAGTGCTACCAGGGACTATGGCTACACCTTC
abundance: NA; d_gene: NA; v_gene: TRBV12-3/TRBV12-4; j_gene: TRBJ1-6; CDR3aa: CASSFSQGNSPLHF; CDR3nt: TGTGCCAGCAGTTTCAGTCAGGGAAATTCACCCCTCCACTTT
abundance: few; d_gene: NA; v_gene: TRBV7-2; j_gene: TRBJ1-2; CDR3aa: CASSLAGTTYTF; CDR3nt: TGTGCCAGCAGCTTAGCGGGGACAACCTACACCTTC
abundance: NA; d_gene: TRBD1; v_gene: TRBV6-2/TRBV6-3; j_gene: TRBJ1-5; CDR3aa: CASRPGQVRNQPQHF; CDR3nt: TGTGCCAGCAGACCGGGACAGGTAAGGAATCAGCCCCAGCATTTT
abundance: NA; d_gene: NA; v_gene: TRBV19; j_gene: TRBJ1-5; CDR3aa: CASSIEGQINQPQHF; CDR3nt: TGTGCCAGTAGTATCGAAGGACAGATAAATCAGCCCCAGCATTTT
abundance: NA; d_gene: TRBD1; v_gene: TRBV9; j_gene: TRBJ2-5; CDR3aa: CASSARDRGPQETQYF; CDR3nt: TGTGCCAGCAGCGCAAGAGACAGGGGGCCTCAAGAGACCCAGTACTTC
abundance: NA; d_gene: TRBD1; v_gene: TRBV27; j_gene: TRBJ2-7; CDR3aa: CASSLVTGAGEQYF; CDR3nt: TGTGCCAGCAGTTTGGTGACAGGGGCGGGCGAGCAGTACTTC
abundance: NA; d_gene: TRBD1; v_gene: TRBV28; j_gene: TRBJ2-2; CDR3aa: CASSRTATGWTTGELFF; CDR3nt: TGTGCCAGCAGCCGAACCGCGACAGGGTGGACTACCGGGGAGCTGTTTTTT
abundance: NA; d_gene: NA; v_gene: TRBV28; j_gene: TRBJ1-2; CDR3aa: CASSLLDIRDYGYTF; CDR3nt: TGTGCCAGCAGTTTGTTGGACATTCGTGACTATGGCTACACCTTC
abundance: NA; d_gene: NA; v_gene: TRBV20-1; j_gene: TRBJ2-7; CDR3aa: CSARTPSASYEQYF; CDR3nt: TGCAGTGCTAGAACGCCTAGCGCCTCCTACGAGCAGTACTTC
abundance: NA; d_gene: NA; v_gene: TRBV4-1; j_gene: TRBJ1-4; CDR3aa: CASSQEPATNEKLFF; CDR3nt: TGCGCCAGCAGCCAAGAACCTGCAACTAATGAAAAACTGTTTTTT
abundance: NA; d_gene: TRBD2; v_gene: TRBV12-3/TRBV12-4; j_gene: TRBJ2-7; CDR3aa: CASSRGDFGSYEQYF; CDR3nt: TGTGCCAGCAGCCGGGGGGACTTCGGGTCCTACGAGCAGTACTTC
abundance: NA; d_gene: NA; v_gene: TRBV3-1; j_gene: TRBJ2-4; CDR3aa: CASSPDALAKNIQYF; CDR3nt: TGTGCCAGCAGCCCGGACGCCCTAGCCAAAAACATTCAGTACTTC
abundance: NA; d_gene: NA; v_gene: TRBV30; j_gene: TRBJ2-2; CDR3aa: CAWRSVTNTGELFF; CDR3nt: TGTGCCTGGAGATCGGTTACGAACACCGGGGAGCTGTTTTTT
abundance: NA; d_gene: NA; v_gene: TRBV6-2/TRBV6-3; j_gene: TRBJ1-1; CDR3aa: CASSYQVERLPIF; CDR3nt: TGTGCCAGCAGTTACCAAGTGGAGCGGCTCCCAATCTTT
abundance: NA; d_gene: TRBD1; v_gene: TRBV28; j_gene: TRBJ1-1; CDR3aa: CASSLNRGRDFF; CDR3nt: TGTGCCAGCAGTTTGAACAGGGGTCGGGATTTCTTT
abundance: NA; d_gene: TRBD1; v_gene: TRBV2; j_gene: TRBJ2-3; CDR3aa: CASSIGTGRIGDTQYF; CDR3nt: TGTGCCAGCAGTATTGGGACAGGGCGGATTGGAGATACGCAGTATTTT
abundance: NA; d_gene: TRBD1; v_gene: TRBV25-1; j_gene: TRBJ1-1; CDR3aa: CASSAGQGRSAFF; CDR3nt: TGTGCCAGCAGCGCGGGACAGGGGCGGTCAGCTTTCTTT
abundance: NA; d_gene: TRBD1; v_gene: TRBV7-7; j_gene: TRBJ2-1; CDR3aa: CASSLGQGRVNEQFF; CDR3nt: TGTGCTAGCAGCCTCGGACAGGGAAGGGTCAATGAGCAGTTCTTC
abundance: NA; d_gene: NA; v_gene: TRBV7-9; j_gene: TRBJ1-1; CDR3aa: CASSLAGLPNTEAFF; CDR3nt: TGTGCCAGCAGCTTAGCGGGTCTCCCGAACACTGAAGCTTTCTTT
abundance: NA; d_gene: TRBD1; v_gene: TRBV12-3/TRBV12-4; j_gene: TRBJ1-3; CDR3aa: CASRLNTGTALRRGSSGNTIYF; CDR3nt: TGTGCCAGCAGGCTCAACACCGGGACAGCGCTAAGACGGGGATCCTCTGGAAACACCATATATTTT